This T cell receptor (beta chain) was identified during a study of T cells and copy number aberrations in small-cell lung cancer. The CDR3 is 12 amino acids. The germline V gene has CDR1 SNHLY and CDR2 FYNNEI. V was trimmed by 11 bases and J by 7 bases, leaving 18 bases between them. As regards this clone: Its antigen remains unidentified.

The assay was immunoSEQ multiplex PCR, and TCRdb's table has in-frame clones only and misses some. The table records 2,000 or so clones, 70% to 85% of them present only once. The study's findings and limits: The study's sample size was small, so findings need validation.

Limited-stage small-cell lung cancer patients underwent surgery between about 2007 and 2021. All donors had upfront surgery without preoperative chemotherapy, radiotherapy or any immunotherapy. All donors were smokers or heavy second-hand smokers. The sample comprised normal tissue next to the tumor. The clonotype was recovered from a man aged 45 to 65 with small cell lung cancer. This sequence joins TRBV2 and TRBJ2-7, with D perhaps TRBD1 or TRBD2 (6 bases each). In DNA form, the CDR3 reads TGTGCCTCGGGGGACAACGGGAAGGAGCAGTACTTC. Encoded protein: CASGDNGKEQYF.